This T cell receptor (beta chain) was recovered during a study of identical twins. V gave up 8 bases and J gave up 0 bases, with 8 bases separating them. CDR3 length: 13 amino acids. This clonotype was recorded a few times. TCRdb re-called the 5' RACE reads with MiXCR, one entry per CDR3 protein. The sample lists about 220,000 distinct CDR3 sequences; approximately 9% were seen once. This clonotype originated in a woman younger than 35 in good health. The chain recombines TRBV12-3 or TRBV12-4 with TRBJ1-5, with D possibly TRBD1 on 5 matching bases. Sequenced: memory (CD45RO+) T cells sorted from blood. CDR3 nucleotides: TGTGCCAGCCCCAGGGTTAGCAATCAGCCCCAGCATTTT. Encoded protein: CASPRVSNQPQHF.